This record concerns one T cell receptor (beta chain) sequence. In its sample, this clonotype was seen many times. The target of this receptor is not known. The sample holds no much larger clone one base away, and base qualities are not on file. Libraries came from PCR. The sequencer listed for this sample is Illumina HiSeq 2500. Molecular barcoding was employed in the preparation of TCR libraries, with unique molecular identifiers being used to normalize TCRbeta repertoire quantification. TCRdb handled the public reads itself, with Q25 trimming in fastp and clone calling in MiXCR, and kept productive beta chains. Merged by CDR3 protein, the rows form single entries marked with the most common genes and DNA. The sample contains around 450,000 distinct CDR3 sequences, over 9.5% of them found a single time. The ten most abundant clones make up roughly 2% of the sample. The treatment or condition label, read with the paper, signifies: allogeneic hematopoietic cell transplantation with graft depleted of TCRalphabeta T cells and CD19 B cells. Transplant recipients were children who received TCRalphabeta/CD19-depleted allogeneic hematopoietic cell grafts.

This specimen comes from a study of T-cell reconstitution after alpha-beta-depleted transplantation in children (dated by TCRdb to 2016 to 2017). About the study as a whole: Using TCR repertoire profiling, the study quantitatively followed how T-cell immune reconstitution unfolded in children after TCRalphabeta/CD19-depleted allogeneic hematopoietic cell transplantation.

Beyond this particular receptor, the publication reports: The frequencies of hyperexpanded clones fell over the following months, and after one year, T-cell counts and TCRbeta diversity were mostly attributed to newly produced T cells. In some patients, the high TCRbeta diversity seen at day 60 was put down to recipient T cells and intrathymic progenitors that had survived conditioning. The apparently early alphabetaT-cell count recovery about two months after transplant was reportedly dependent on only several hundred rapidly expanded clones derived from non-depleted graft cells.

The sample here was PBMCs, taken before TCRalphabeta/CD19-depleted stem cell transplant. This sequence was found in a child aged 2-15 years with inherited bone marrow failure, due to receive a stem cell transplant.

The sequence in DNA is TGCGCCAGCAGCTTGGTGACCGGTACCGGGACCTACTCCTACGAGCAGTACTTC. Its translation is CASSLVTGTGTYSYEQYF. The sequence joins TRBV5-1 to TRBJ2-7; the D segment may tentatively be TRBD1 or TRBD2, each giving 5 matched bases. V is shortened by 0 bases, J by 0 bases, and the region joining them spans 19 bases. The germline V gene supplies CDR1 SGHRS and CDR2 YFSETQ. The CDR3 starts with the cysteine, ends with the phenylalanine, and has 18 residues. Solely the CDR3 DNA is kept, with 54 bases framed from the first base.